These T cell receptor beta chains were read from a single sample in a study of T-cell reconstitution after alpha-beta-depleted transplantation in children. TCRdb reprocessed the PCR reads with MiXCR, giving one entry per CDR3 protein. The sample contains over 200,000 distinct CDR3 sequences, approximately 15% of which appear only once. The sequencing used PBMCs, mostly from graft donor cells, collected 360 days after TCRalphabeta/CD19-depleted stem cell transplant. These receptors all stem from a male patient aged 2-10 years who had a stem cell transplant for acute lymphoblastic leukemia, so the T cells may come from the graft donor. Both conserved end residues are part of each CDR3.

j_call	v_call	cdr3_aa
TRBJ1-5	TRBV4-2	CASSQDGGALINQPQHF
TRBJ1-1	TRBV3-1	CASSQEWGAGTEAFF
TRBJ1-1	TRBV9	CASSTRTNTEAFF
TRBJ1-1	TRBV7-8	CASSPYGQGTEAFF
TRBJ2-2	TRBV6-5	CASSRTGAGELFF
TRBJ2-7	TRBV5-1	CASSLEGRGPFEQYF
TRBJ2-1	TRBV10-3	CAISPGEGIYNEQFF
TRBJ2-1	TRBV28	CASSLPNNEQFF
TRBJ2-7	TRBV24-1	CATSDFRGYEQYF
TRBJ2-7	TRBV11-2	CASSLVNRGPGEQYF
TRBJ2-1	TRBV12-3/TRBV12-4	CASSPGLDYEQFF
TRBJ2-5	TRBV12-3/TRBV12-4	CASSLVRGVETQYF
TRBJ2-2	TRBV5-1	CASSRNSGSNTGELFF
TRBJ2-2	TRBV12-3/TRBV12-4	CASSPTGGPNTGELFF
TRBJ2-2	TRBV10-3	CAISEYDGGAAAGELFF
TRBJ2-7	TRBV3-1	CASSQAQGPYEQYF
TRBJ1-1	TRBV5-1	CASSHRRQGDIEVSEAFF
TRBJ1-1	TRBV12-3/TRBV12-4	CASSVDTDTEAFF
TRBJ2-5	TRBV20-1	CSACRDRGRETQYF
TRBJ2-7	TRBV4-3	CASSQDRDSYYEQYF
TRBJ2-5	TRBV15	CATSGGHGETQYF
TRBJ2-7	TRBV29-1	CSVEDYRSYEQYF
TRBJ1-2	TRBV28	CASTLDRPGKTPAYGYTF
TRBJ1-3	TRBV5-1	CSSSSRGTGNTIYF
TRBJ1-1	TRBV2	CASSRTAQFPEAFF
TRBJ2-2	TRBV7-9	CASSLARGANTGELFF
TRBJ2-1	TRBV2	CASKGQERSEQFF
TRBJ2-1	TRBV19	CASSIVAGGLLF
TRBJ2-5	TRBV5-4	CASRPRLAEQETQYF
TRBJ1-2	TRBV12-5	CASGHDRDGYTF
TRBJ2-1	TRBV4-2	CASSQDATRSGLNEQFF
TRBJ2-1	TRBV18	CASSPGSFKGYNEQFF
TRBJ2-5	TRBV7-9	CASRRTRQGRGETQYF
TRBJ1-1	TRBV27	CASSLSWTVNTEAFF
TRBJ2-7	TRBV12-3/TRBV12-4	CASSLDMGSYEQYF
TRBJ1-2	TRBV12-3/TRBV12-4	CASQTGKLGYTF
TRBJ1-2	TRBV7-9	CASSPGTGIHGYTF
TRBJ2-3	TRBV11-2	CASSLYEADTQYF
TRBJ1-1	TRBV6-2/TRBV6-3	CASSYSMRPINTEAFF
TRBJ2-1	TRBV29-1	CSVEDYRDLFYNEQFF
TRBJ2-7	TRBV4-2	CASSMAEVPYEQYF
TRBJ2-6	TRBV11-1	CASSSPFSGGSGANVLTF
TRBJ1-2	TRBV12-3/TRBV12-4	CASSMGQFYGYTF
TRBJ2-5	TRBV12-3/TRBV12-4	CASSPSDRGGTQYF
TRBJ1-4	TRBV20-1	CSARGDSEKLFF
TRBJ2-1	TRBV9	CASSVASVNEQFF
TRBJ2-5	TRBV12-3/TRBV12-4	CASSFRRPQETQYF
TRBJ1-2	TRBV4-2	CASSQGRKYGYTF
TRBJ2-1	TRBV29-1	CSVALRARNNEQFF
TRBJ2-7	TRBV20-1	CSAGLTYEQYF